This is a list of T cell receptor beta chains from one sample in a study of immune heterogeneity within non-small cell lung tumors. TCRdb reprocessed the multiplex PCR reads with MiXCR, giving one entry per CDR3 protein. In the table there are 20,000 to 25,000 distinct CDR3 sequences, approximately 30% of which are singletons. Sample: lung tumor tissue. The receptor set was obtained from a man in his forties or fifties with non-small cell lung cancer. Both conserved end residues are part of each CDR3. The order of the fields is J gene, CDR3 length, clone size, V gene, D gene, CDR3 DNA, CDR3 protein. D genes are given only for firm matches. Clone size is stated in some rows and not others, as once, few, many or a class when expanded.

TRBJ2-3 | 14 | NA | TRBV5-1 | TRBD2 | TGCGCCAGCAGCTTGGATGCGGGAGCAGATACGCAGTATTTT | CASSLDAGADTQYF
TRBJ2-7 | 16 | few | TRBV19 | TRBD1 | TGTGCCAGTAGTTCGTTCGGGGACAGGGGTAGGTACGAGCAGTACTTC | CASSSFGDRGRYEQYF
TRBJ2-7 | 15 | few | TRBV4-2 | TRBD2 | TGTGCCAGCAGCCAAGACTCCAGCGGGGACTACGAGCAGTACTTC | CASSQDSSGDYEQYF
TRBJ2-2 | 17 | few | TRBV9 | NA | TGTGCCAGCGCTGGTGGGACTTCCTACGCGAACACCGGGGAGCTGTTTTTT | CASAGGTSYANTGELFF
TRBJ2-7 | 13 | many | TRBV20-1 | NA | TGCAGTGCTAGTACCGGGGGCCAGAGGGAGCAGTACTTC | CSASTGGQREQYF
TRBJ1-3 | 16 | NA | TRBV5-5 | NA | TGTGCCAGCAGCTTGGAGCTTTCGGGATTCGGAAACACCATATATTTT | CASSLELSGFGNTIYF
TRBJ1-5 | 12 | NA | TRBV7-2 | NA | TGTGCCAGCAGTCGGGTGAATCAGCCCCAGCATTTT | CASSRVNQPQHF
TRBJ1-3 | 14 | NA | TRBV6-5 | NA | TGTGCCAGCAGTTACCCAAGCAATGGAAACACCATATATTTT | CASSYPSNGNTIYF
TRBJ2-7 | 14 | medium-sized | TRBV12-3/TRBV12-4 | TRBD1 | TGTGCCAGCAGGGACCTGGACAGGGACTACGAGCAGTACTTC | CASRDLDRDYEQYF
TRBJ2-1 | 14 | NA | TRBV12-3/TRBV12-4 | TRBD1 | TGTGCCAGCAGTCTGGGACAGGGGAGCGATGAGCAGTTCTTC | CASSLGQGSDEQFF
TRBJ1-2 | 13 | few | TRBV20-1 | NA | TGCAGTGCTAGAGGGACGGGAGTAGACGGCTACACCTTC | CSARGTGVDGYTF
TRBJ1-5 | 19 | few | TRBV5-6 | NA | TGTGCCAGCAGCTTGCAAACCCGCGTACGTGGGGAGGGGATACAGCCCCAGCATTTT | CASSLQTRVRGEGIQPQHF
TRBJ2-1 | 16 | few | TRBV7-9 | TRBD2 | TGTGCCAGCAGCTCCTATAGCGGGAGGGGCTACAATGAGCAGTTCTTC | CASSSYSGRGYNEQFF
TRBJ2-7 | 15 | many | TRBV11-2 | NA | TGTGCCAGCAGCTTAGGGGCAGGCAGCTCCTACGAGCAGTACTTC | CASSLGAGSSYEQYF
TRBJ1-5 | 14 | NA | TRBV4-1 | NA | TGCGCCAGCAGCCTCGGGCAGGGCAATCAGCCCCAGCATTTT | CASSLGQGNQPQHF
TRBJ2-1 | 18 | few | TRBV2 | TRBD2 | TGTGCCAGCAGCCGAACCGGGACTAGCGGGGACTCCTACAATGAGCAGTTCTTC | CASSRTGTSGDSYNEQFF
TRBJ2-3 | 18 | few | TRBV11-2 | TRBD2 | TGTGCCAGCAGCTTGGGACTAGCGGGAGTTGGGGGCACAGATACGCAGTATTTT | CASSLGLAGVGGTDTQYF
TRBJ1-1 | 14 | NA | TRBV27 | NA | TGTGCCAGCAGTTTGAGCGGGGGGAACACTGAAGCTTTCTTT | CASSLSGGNTEAFF
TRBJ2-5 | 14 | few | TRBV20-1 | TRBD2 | TGCAGTGCTCACGTCGGCGGGAGGTCGGAGACCCAGTACTTC | CSAHVGGRSETQYF
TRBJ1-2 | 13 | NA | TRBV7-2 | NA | TGTGCCAGCAGCTTCTTCCAGGGGTATGGCTACACCTTC | CASSFFQGYGYTF
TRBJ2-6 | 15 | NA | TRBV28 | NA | TGTGCCAGCAGAACACAGGGCCCTGGGGCCAACGTCCTGACTTTC | CASRTQGPGANVLTF
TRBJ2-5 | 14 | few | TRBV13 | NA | TGTGCCAGCAGCCCCCGCGACATAAAAGAGACCCAGTACTTC | CASSPRDIKETQYF
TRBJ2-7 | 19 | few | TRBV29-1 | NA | TGCAGCGTTGTATCGGGGGCACCGAGGGGGGGGGCCCGGACCTACGAGCAGTACTTC | CSVVSGAPRGGARTYEQYF
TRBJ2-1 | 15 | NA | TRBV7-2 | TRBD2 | TGTGCCAGCAGCCCCCAGCGGGGCTCCTACAATGAGCAGTTCTTC | CASSPQRGSYNEQFF
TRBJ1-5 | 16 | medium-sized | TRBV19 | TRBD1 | TGTGCCAGTAGTGTAACCGGGACAGGAGGCAATCAGCCCCAGCATTTT | CASSVTGTGGNQPQHF
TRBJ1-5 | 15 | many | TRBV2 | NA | TGTGCCAGCAGTCTCGGGCCCACCCCCTATCAGCCCCAGCATTTT | CASSLGPTPYQPQHF
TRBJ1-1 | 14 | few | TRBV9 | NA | TGTGCCAGCAGCCGGGACTCCTTGAACACTGAAGCTTTCTTT | CASSRDSLNTEAFF
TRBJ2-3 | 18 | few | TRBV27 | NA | TGTGCCAGCAGTTATAGACTAGTCGCGGCGACTAGCACAGATACGCAGTATTTT | CASSYRLVAATSTDTQYF
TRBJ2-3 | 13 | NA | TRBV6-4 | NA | TGTGCCAGCAGTGAATTAAGCACAGATAAGCAGTATTTT | CASSELSTDKQYF
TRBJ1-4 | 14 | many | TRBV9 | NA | TGTGCCAGCAGCGTAGGGTCAGGGCTGGAAAAACTGTTTTTT | CASSVGSGLEKLFF
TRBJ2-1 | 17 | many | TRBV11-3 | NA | TGTGCCAGCAGCTTAGTCGGTGGGGACTCATCCTACAATGAGCAGTTCTTC | CASSLVGGDSSYNEQFF
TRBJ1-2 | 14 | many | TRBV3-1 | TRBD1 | TGTGCCAGCAGCCCTGGACAGGGATCGGGCGGCTACACCTTC | CASSPGQGSGGYTF
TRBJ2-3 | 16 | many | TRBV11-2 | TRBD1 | TGTGCCAGCAGCTTATCAGGGGGCGCCCATCCAGATACGCAGTATTTT | CASSLSGGAHPDTQYF
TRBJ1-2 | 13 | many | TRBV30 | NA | TGTGCCTGGAGTGTAACCTCTTGGGGTGGCTACACCTTC | CAWSVTSWGGYTF
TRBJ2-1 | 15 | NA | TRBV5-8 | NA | TGTGCCAGCAGCCGGGCCCCGGGGGAGTACAATGAGCAGTTCTTC | CASSRAPGEYNEQFF
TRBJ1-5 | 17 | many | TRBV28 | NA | TGTGCCAGCAGTTTTCTCGGGGGGCGGGGTAACAATCAGCCCCAGCATTTT | CASSFLGGRGNNQPQHF
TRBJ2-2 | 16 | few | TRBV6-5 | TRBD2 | TGTGCCAGCAGTTACTCGGCTAGCGGGAGCACCGGGGAGCTGTTTTTT | CASSYSASGSTGELFF